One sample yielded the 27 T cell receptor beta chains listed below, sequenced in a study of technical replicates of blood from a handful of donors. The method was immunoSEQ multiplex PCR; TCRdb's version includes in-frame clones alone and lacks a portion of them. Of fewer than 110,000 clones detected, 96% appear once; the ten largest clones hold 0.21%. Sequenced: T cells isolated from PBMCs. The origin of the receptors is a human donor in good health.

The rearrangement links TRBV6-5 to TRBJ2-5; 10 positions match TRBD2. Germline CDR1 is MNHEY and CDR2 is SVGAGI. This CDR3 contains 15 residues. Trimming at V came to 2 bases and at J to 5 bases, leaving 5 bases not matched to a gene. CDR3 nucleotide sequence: TGTGCCAGCAGTTACCAGCGGGGGGGTTATGAGACCCAGTACTTC. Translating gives CASSYQRGGYETQYF.

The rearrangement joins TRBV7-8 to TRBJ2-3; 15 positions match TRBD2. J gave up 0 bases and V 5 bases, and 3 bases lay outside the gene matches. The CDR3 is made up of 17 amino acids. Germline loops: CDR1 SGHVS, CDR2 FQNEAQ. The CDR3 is CASSQGTSGGSTDTQYF. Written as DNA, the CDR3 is TGTGCCAGCAGCCAAGGGACTAGCGGGGGGAGCACAGATACGCAGTATTTT.

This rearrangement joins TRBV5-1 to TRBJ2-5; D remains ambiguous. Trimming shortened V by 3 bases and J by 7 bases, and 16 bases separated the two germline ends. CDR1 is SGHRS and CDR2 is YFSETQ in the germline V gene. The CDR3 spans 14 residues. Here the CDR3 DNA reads TGCGCCAGCAGCTCAAGACCATATGAGGTGACCCAGTACTTC. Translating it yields CASSSRPYEVTQYF.

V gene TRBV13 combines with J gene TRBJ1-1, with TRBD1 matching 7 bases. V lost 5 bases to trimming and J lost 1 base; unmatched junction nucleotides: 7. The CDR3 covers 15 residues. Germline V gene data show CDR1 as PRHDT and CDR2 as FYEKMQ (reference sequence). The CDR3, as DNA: TGTGCCAGCAGCGTAGACAGGGCGCAGAACACTGAAGCTTTCTTT. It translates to CASSVDRAQNTEAFF.

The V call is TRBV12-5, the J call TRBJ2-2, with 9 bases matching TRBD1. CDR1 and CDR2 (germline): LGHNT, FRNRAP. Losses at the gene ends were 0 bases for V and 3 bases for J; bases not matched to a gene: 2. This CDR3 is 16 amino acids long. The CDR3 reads CASGLVQGAHTGELFF. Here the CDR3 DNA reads TGTGCTAGTGGTTTGGTACAGGGGGCGCACACCGGGGAGCTGTTTTTT.

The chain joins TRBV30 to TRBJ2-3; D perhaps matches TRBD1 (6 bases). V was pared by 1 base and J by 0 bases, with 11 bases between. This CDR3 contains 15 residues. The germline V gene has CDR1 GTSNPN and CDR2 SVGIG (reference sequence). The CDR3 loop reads CAWSEGTTSTDTQYF. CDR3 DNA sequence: TGTGCCTGGAGTGAGGGGACAACAAGCACAGATACGCAGTATTTT. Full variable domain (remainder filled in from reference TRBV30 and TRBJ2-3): SQTIHQWPATLVQPVGSPLSLECTVEGTSNPNLYWYRQAAGRGLQLLFYSVGIGQISSEVPQNLSASRPQDRQFILSSKKLLLSDSGFYLCAWSEGTTSTDTQYFGPGTRLTVL.

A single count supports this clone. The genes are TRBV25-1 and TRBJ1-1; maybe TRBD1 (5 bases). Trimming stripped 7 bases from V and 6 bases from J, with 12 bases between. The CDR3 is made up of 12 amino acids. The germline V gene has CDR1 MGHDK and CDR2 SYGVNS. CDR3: CASTTGFSEAFF. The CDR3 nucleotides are TGTGCCAGCACCACAGGTTTTTCTGAAGCTTTCTTT. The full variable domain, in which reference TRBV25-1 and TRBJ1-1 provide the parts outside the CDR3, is EADIYQTPRYLVIGTGKKITLECSQTMGHDKMYWYQQDPGMELHLIHYSYGVNSTEKGDLSSESTVSRIRTEHFPLTLESARPSHTSQYLCASTTGFSEAFFGQGTRLTVV.

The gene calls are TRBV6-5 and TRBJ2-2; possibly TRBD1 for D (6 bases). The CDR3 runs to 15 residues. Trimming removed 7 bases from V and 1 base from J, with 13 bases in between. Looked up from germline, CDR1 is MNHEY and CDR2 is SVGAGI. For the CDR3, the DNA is TGTGCCAGCACCCGTGGACAGATGAACACCGGGGAGCTGTTTTTT. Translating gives CASTRGQMNTGELFF.

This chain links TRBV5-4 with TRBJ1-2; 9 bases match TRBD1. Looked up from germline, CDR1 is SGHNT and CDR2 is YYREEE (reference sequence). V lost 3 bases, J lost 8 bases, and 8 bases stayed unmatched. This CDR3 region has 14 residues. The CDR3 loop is CASSSPGTGHGYTF. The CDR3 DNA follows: TGTGCCAGCAGCTCCCCTGGGACAGGGCACGGCTACACCTTC.

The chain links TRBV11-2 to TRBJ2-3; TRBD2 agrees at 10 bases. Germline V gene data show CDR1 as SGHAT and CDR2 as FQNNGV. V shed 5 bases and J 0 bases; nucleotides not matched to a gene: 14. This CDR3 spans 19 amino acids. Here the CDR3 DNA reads TGTGCCAGCAGCGGCGCTAGCGGGAGCAGCAACTTTAGCACAGATACGCAGTATTTT. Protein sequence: CASSGASGSSNFSTDTQYF.

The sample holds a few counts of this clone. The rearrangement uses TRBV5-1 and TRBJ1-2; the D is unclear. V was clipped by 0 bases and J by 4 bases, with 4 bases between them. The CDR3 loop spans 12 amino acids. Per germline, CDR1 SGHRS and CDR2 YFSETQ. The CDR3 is CASSLDSYGYTF. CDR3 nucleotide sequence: TGCGCCAGCAGCTTGGACAGCTATGGCTACACCTTC.

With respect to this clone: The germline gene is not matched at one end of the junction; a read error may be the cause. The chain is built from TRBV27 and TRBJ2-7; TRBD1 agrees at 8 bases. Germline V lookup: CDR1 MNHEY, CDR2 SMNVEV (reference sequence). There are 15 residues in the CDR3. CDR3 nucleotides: TGTGCCAGCAGTTCCTCGGGACAGGCGAGGTACGAGCTGTACTTC. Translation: CASSSSGQARYELYF.

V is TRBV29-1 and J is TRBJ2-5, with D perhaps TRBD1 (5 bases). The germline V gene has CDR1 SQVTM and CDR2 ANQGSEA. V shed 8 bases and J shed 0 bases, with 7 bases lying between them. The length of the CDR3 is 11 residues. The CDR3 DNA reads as TGCAGCTCCAGGGACCAAGAGACCCAGTACTTC. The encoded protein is CSSRDQETQYF.

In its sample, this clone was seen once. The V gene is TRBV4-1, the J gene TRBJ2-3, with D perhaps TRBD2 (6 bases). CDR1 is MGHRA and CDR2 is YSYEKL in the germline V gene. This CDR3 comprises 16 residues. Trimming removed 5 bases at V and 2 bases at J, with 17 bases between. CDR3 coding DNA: TGCGCCAGCAGCGTAGGTTCTGCGGGGCACACAGATACGCAGTATTTT. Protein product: CASSVGSAGHTDTQYF.

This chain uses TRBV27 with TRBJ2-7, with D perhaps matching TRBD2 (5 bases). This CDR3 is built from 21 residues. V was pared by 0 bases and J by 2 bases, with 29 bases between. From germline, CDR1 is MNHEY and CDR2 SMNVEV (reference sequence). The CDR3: CASSLSASGARSPIFPYEQYF. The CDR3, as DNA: TGTGCCAGCAGTTTATCGGCCAGCGGAGCCCGCTCCCCTATTTTTCCCTACGAGCAGTACTTC.

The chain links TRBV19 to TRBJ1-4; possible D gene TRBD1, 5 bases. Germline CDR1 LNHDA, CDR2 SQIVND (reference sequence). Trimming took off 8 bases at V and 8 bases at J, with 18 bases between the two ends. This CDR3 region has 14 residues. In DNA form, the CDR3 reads TGTGCCAGTGCCGGGACTCGGGATGGGGAAAAACTGTTTTTT. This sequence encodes CASAGTRDGEKLFF.

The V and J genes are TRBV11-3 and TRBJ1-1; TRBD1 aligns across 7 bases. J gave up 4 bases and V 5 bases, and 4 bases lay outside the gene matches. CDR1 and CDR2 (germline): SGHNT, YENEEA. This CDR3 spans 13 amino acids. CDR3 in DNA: TGTGCCAGCAGCCCAGGGGGAGGCACTGAAGCTTTCTTT. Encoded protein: CASSPGGGTEAFF.

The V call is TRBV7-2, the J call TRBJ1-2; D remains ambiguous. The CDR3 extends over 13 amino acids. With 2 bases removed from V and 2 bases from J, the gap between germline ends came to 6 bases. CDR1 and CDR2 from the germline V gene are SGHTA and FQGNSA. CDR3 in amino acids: CASSLNGNYGYTF. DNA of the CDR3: TGTGCCAGCAGCTTAAATGGCAACTATGGCTACACCTTC.

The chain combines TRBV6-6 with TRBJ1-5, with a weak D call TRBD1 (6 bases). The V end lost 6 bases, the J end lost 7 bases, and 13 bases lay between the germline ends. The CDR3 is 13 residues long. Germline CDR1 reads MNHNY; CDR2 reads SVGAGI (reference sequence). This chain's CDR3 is CASRQQGVQPQHF. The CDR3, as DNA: TGTGCCAGCAGGCAACAGGGAGTCCAGCCCCAGCATTTT.

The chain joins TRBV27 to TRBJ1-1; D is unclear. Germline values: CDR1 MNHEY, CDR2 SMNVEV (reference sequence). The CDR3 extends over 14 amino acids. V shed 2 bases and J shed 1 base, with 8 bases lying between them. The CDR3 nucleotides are TGTGCCAGCAGTTTAGGTCGGGGGAACACTGAAGCTTTCTTT. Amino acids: CASSLGRGNTEAFF.

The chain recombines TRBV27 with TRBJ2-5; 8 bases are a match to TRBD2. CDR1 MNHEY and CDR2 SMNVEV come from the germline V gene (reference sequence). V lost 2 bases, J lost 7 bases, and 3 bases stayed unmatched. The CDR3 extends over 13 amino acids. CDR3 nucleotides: TGTGCCAGCAGTTTAGTCCGGGAGGGGACCCAGTACTTC. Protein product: CASSLVREGTQYF.

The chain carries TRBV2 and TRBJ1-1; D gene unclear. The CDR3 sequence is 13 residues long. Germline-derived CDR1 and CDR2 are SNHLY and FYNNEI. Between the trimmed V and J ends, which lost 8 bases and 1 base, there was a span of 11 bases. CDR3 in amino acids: CASSLTGNTEAFF. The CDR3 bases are TGTGCCAGCTCCCTCACCGGGAACACTGAAGCTTTCTTT.

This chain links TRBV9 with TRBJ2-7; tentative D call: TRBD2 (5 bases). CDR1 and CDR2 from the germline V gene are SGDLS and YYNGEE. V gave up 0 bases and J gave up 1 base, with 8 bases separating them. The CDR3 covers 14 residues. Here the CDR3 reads CASSVDSASYEQYF. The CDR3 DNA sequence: TGTGCCAGCAGCGTAGATAGCGCATCCTACGAGCAGTACTTC.

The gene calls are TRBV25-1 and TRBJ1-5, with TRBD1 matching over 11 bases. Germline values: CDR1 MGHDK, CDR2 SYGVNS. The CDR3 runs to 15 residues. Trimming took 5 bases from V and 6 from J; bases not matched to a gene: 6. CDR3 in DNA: TGTGCCAGCAGTTCCACGGACAGGGGGCTTCAGCCCCAGCATTTT. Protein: CASSSTDRGLQPQHF.

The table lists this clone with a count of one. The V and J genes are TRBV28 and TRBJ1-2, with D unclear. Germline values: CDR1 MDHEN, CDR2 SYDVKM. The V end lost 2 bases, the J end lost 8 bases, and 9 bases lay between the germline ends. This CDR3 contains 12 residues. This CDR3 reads CASSLGLFGYTF. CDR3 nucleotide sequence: TGTGCCAGCAGTTTAGGACTCTTCGGCTACACCTTC.

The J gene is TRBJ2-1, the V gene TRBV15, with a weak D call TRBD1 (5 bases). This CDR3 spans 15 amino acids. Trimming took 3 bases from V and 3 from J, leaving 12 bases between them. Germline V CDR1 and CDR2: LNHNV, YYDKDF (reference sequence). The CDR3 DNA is TGTGCCACCAGCAGGCCGCCCCAGGGCTACAATGAGCAGTTCTTC. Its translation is CATSRPPQGYNEQFF.

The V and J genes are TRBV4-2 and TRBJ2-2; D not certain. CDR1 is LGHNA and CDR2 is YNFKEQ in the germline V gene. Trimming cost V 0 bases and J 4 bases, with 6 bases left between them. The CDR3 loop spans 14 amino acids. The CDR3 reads CASSQDLPTGELFF. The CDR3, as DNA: TGTGCCAGCAGCCAAGATCTACCCACCGGGGAGCTGTTTTTT.